The source of this T cell receptor beta chain is a study of cytomegalovirus exposure and HLA in healthy donors. Overall study findings and caveats: Researchers reported in a later analysis that common viral pathogens appeared linked to several top clusters. In an earlier analysis, in some 500 donors, most V segments appeared productive either ~87% or ~30% of the time.

This clone came up once. Its specificity is not known. The CDR3 runs 16 residues. CDR1 is SGHRS and CDR2 is YFSETQ in the germline V gene. The V and J ends lost 0 bases and 5 bases, in that order; junction bases with no gene match: 9. The PCR used 60 Vbeta and 13 Jbeta primers. TCRdb keeps only in-frame clones here, not all; method: immunoSEQ multiplex PCR. The data contain about 200,000 clones, approximately 78% of them seen just once; the ten biggest clones take up 1.5% to 2%. The sample was PBMCs. The chain is built from TRBV5-1 and TRBJ2-5, with TRBD1 matching 8 bases. The sequence was collected from a woman aged 18-29 years in good health and CMV-seronegative. The CDR3 region has the DNA TGCGCCAGCAGCTTGGGTAACCAGGGGGCAGGGGAGACCCAGTACTTC. Translated: CASSLGNQGAGETQYF. The complete variable domain, with remaining parts taken from reference TRBV5-1 and TRBJ2-5, reads KAGVTQTPRYLIKTRGQQVTLSCSPISGHRSVSWYQQTPGQGLQFLFEYFSETQRNKGNFPGRFSGRQFSNSRSEMNVSTLELGDSALYLCASSLGNQGAGETQYFGPGTRLLVL.